These T cell receptor beta chains were read from a single sample in a study of technical replicates of blood from several donors. Clones were read by immunoSEQ multiplex PCR, and TCRdb kept only the in-frame ones, dropping some. The repertoire holds some 82,000 clones, with around 97% as singletons. The sequencing input was T cells isolated from PBMCs. The origin of the receptors is a human donor in good health. The conserved cysteine and the conserved F or W are not part of the CDR3 here. The order of the fields is V gene, CDR3 protein.

v_call: TRBV5-4; cdr3_aa: ASSQFGTSQETQY
v_call: TRBV5-1; cdr3_aa: ASSLDPQALRTLGGYEQY
v_call: TRBV28; cdr3_aa: ASSPLQGLGYNEQF
v_call: TRBV11-3; cdr3_aa: ASSLPGGIQY
v_call: TRBV19; cdr3_aa: ASSLGQTTEAF
v_call: TRBV27; cdr3_aa: ASSLSPGRGIDGYT
v_call: TRBV6-5; cdr3_aa: ASSSPTSGRGQRV
v_call: TRBV10-3; cdr3_aa: AISRLAGRNTGELF
v_call: TRBV4-2; cdr3_aa: ASSQEGDRFYEQY
v_call: TRBV19; cdr3_aa: ASSIARDTPQH
v_call: TRBV6-1; cdr3_aa: ASSDLDRGHQETQY
v_call: TRBV10-3; cdr3_aa: AIRGTGTDTQY
v_call: TRBV4-1; cdr3_aa: ASSPRRLAGFEF
v_call: TRBV10-2; cdr3_aa: ASSGDTPDNSPLH
v_call: TRBV9; cdr3_aa: ASSPGDSYEQY
v_call: TRBV10-3; cdr3_aa: AISTLANSNTGELF
v_call: TRBV2; cdr3_aa: ASKRVAGGPETQY